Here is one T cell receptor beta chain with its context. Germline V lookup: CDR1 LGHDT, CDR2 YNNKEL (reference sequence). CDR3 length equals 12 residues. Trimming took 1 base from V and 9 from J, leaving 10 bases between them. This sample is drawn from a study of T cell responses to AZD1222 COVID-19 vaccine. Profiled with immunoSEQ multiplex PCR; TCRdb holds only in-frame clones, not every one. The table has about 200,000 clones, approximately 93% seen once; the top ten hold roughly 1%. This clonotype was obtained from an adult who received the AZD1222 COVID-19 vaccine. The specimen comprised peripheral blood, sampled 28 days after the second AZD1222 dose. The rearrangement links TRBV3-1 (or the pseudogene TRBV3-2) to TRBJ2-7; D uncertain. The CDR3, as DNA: TGTGCCAGCAGCCAAGGTAACTGGGTGCAGTACTTC. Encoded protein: CASSQGNWVQYF.